A selection of T cell receptor beta chains follows, all from one sample in a study of CD8 T cells in ankylosing spondylitis. TCRdb called the 5' RACE reads again in MiXCR, with one record for every CDR3 protein. Of roughly 180,000 distinct CDR3 sequences listed, roughly 13% are singletons. Sequences were obtained from blood, either unsorted or a sorted T cell fraction (not recorded which). Source of these receptors: a female donor with ankylosing spondylitis or in good health (not recorded which). Both conserved end residues are part of each CDR3. Fields, in order: V gene, J gene, clone size, D gene, CDR3 protein, CDR3 DNA. A D gene is named only where the DNA matches it firmly. For some rows the clone size is stated as once, few or many, or as a class when expanded; others skip it.

TRBV4-3	TRBJ2-7	.	.	CASSQDRTVYEQYF	TGCGCCAGCAGCCAAGACCGGACAGTATACGAGCAGTACTTC
TRBV29-1	TRBJ1-4	many	.	CSVVFGEGEKLFF	TGCAGCGTTGTATTCGGGGAGGGTGAAAAACTGTTTTTT
TRBV7-3	TRBJ2-7	.	TRBD1	CASSLVGQGAPQYF	TGTGCCAGCAGCTTAGTCGGACAGGGGGCGCCGCAGTACTTC
TRBV5-1	TRBJ2-3	.	.	CASSFGVGTDTQYF	TGCGCCAGCAGCTTCGGGGTCGGCACAGATACGCAGTATTTT
TRBV12-3/TRBV12-4	TRBJ1-3	many	TRBD1	CASSQLATGQFSGNTIYF	TGTGCCAGCAGTCAGCTCGCGACGGGACAGTTCTCTGGAAACACCATATATTTT
TRBV20-1	TRBJ2-5	few	TRBD2	CSASRTSGLQETQYF	TGCAGTGCTAGCCGGACTAGCGGACTCCAAGAGACCCAGTACTTC
TRBV20-1	TRBJ1-5	.	.	CSARGGTGNQPQHF	TGCAGTGCTAGGGGGGGTACGGGCAATCAGCCCCAGCATTTT
TRBV12-3/TRBV12-4	TRBJ2-5	few	TRBD2	CASARGGGETQYF	TGTGCCAGCGCCCGGGGGGGTGGTGAGACCCAGTACTTC
TRBV6-2/TRBV6-3	TRBJ2-6	few	.	CASSQSPRSGANVLTF	TGTGCCAGCAGTCAATCCCCCCGCTCTGGGGCCAACGTCCTGACTTTC
TRBV5-1	TRBJ2-1	.	.	CASSFTGEEFF	TGCGCCAGCAGCTTTACGGGAGAAGAGTTCTTC
TRBV6-1	TRBJ1-6	many	.	CASSPRRGDNSPLHF	TGTGCCAGCAGCCCACGGAGGGGGGATAATTCACCCCTCCACTTT
TRBV3-1	TRBJ1-4	many	TRBD1	CASSQGDRGYTNEKLFF	TGTGCCAGCAGCCAAGGGGACAGGGGTTACACTAATGAAAAACTGTTTTTT
TRBV20-1	TRBJ1-4	many	.	CSAITGRGEKLFF	TGCAGTGCTATAACGGGGCGAGGTGAAAAACTGTTTTTT
TRBV20-1	TRBJ2-7	many	.	CSARERIFSYEQYF	TGCAGTGCTAGAGAGCGGATCTTCTCCTACGAGCAGTACTTC
TRBV28	TRBJ2-6	medium-sized	TRBD1	CASSLPRRDRSSGANVLTF	TGTGCCAGCAGTTTGCCGCGCCGGGACAGGTCCTCTGGGGCCAACGTCCTGACTTTC
TRBV7-2	TRBJ2-7	many	.	CASSRNQGGEGGAQYF	TGTGCCAGCAGCCGGAACCAGGGGGGTGAAGGAGGCGCGCAGTACTTC
TRBV12-3/TRBV12-4	TRBJ2-1	many	.	CASSQLVEGEQFF	TGTGCCAGCAGCCAGTTGGTGGAGGGTGAGCAGTTCTTC
TRBV5-5	TRBJ2-7	many	.	CASSYDFSYEQYF	TGTGCCAGCAGCTATGACTTTTCCTACGAGCAGTACTTC
TRBV24-1	TRBJ1-1	many	.	CATRDGGRATEAFF	TGTGCCACCAGGGACGGGGGGAGGGCCACTGAAGCTTTCTTT
TRBV29-1	TRBJ2-3	many	.	CSVDSSTRTDTQYF	TGCAGCGTGGATAGCAGCACCCGCACAGATACGCAGTATTTT
TRBV6-1	TRBJ1-4	many	.	CASSNTGIGEKLFF	TGTGCCAGCAGTAATACAGGGATCGGTGAAAAACTGTTTTTT
TRBV20-1	TRBJ2-3	many	TRBD2	CSARRLAATDTQYF	TGCAGTGCTAGGAGACTAGCCGCAACAGATACGCAGTATTTT
TRBV12-3/TRBV12-4	TRBJ2-1	few	.	CASSLRGRGYNEQFF	TGTGCCAGCAGTTTACGGGGGCGGGGCTACAATGAGCAGTTCTTC
TRBV7-8	TRBJ2-1	many	.	CASSLGRRNEQFF	TGTGCCAGCAGCTTAGGAAGAAGAAATGAGCAGTTCTTC
TRBV3-1	TRBJ2-2	.	.	CASSQGQGGGELVF	TGTGCCAGCAGCCAAGGTCAGGGTGGCGGGGAGCTGGTTTTT
TRBV20-1	TRBJ2-4	many	TRBD2	CSARDFISGSRNIQYF	TGCAGTGCTAGAGATTTTATAAGCGGGAGTCGAAACATTCAGTACTTC
TRBV20-1	TRBJ2-3	many	TRBD2	CSARALAGGPSVTQYF	TGCAGTGCTAGGGCCCTAGCGGGAGGCCCGTCAGTTACGCAGTATTTT
TRBV5-1	TRBJ2-5	few	TRBD1	CASRLHPGQGLDAQYF	TGCGCCAGCAGATTACATCCGGGACAGGGACTTGATGCCCAGTACTTC
TRBV12-3/TRBV12-4	TRBJ1-6	many	.	CASSLANGPQGNSPLHF	TGTGCCAGCAGTTTAGCGAACGGACCCCAGGGCAATTCACCCCTCCACTTT
TRBV4-1	TRBJ2-1	many	TRBD2	CASSRGVAGVYNEQFF	TGCGCCAGCAGCCGTGGGGTAGCGGGAGTCTACAATGAGCAGTTCTTC
TRBV20-1	TRBJ1-1	few	.	CSAPGGVLSTEAFF	TGCAGTGCACCGGGCGGGGTTCTGTCCACTGAAGCTTTCTTT
TRBV24-1	TRBJ1-1	many	.	CATSGPGPDGTEAFF	TGTGCCACCAGTGGCCCAGGGCCCGACGGGACTGAAGCTTTCTTT
TRBV2	TRBJ2-4	.	.	CASKGDAGRRYF	TGTGCCAGCAAGGGGGACGCCGGGAGACGATACTTC
TRBV7-3	TRBJ2-4	many	.	CASSLMPGDIQYF	TGTGCCAGCAGCTTAATGCCTGGGGACATTCAGTACTTC
TRBV6-2/TRBV6-3	TRBJ1-2	few	.	CASGARNGYTF	TGTGCCAGCGGGGCGAGGAATGGCTACACCTTC
TRBV28	TRBJ2-5	few	TRBD2	CASSAAGGHQETQYF	TGTGCCAGCAGCGCAGCGGGAGGACACCAAGAGACCCAGTACTTC
TRBV27	TRBJ2-2	few	TRBD2	CASSHTSGGGLGTGELFF	TGTGCCAGCAGTCACACTTCGGGGGGAGGGCTAGGGACCGGGGAGCTGTTTTTT
TRBV7-2	TRBJ2-2	many	.	CASIPATGELFF	TGTGCCAGCATCCCGGCTACCGGGGAGCTGTTTTTT
TRBV19	TRBJ2-2	many	.	CASTVGSTGELFF	TGTGCCAGTACCGTCGGGTCCACCGGGGAGCTGTTTTTT
TRBV29-1	TRBJ1-2	many	TRBD1	CSVPTGGTGGNYGYTF	TGCAGCGTTCCGACTGGCGGGACAGGGGGCAACTATGGCTACACCTTC